Shown below are 7 T cell receptor beta chains from a single sample sequenced in a study of blood T cell repertoires in COVID-19. The protocol was immunoSEQ multiplex PCR, while the TCRdb copy is restricted to in-frame clones and leaves out a portion. The table includes 200,000 to 250,000 clones, 85% detected once. Sequenced: peripheral blood. The receptors stem from a man aged 50 to 59 who had recovered from COVID-19.

The gene calls are TRBV27 and TRBJ1-1; 7 bases are a match to TRBD1. V was clipped by 8 bases and J by 9 bases; unmatched bases: 9. The CDR3 loop spans 12 amino acids. Germline CDR1 reads MNHEY; CDR2 reads SMNVEV (reference sequence). The CDR3 reads CASGWTGPKAFF. CDR3 bases: TGTGCCAGCGGGTGGACAGGACCTAAAGCTTTCTTT.

V and J are TRBV5-1 and TRBJ2-1, with D perhaps matching TRBD1 (6 bases). Germline CDR1 is SGHRS and CDR2 is YFSETQ. Trimming stripped 4 bases from V and 2 bases from J, with 13 bases between. The CDR3 has 15 amino acids. The chain's CDR3 is CASSIRQAAYNEQFF. The CDR3 coding sequence is TGCGCCAGCAGCATCCGACAGGCCGCCTACAATGAGCAGTTCTTC.

The chain has TRBV7-2 and TRBJ1-5; D not certain. Trimming shortened V by 4 bases and J by 0 bases, and 10 bases separated the two germline ends. Germline values: CDR1 SGHTA, CDR2 FQGNSA. This CDR3 spans 15 amino acids. CDR3 sequence (DNA): TGTGCCAGCAGCTCTAGCCCTTCTAGCAATCAGCCCCAGCATTTT. This encodes CASSSSPSSNQPQHF.

The gene calls are TRBV6-6 and TRBJ2-5; maybe TRBD1 (5 bases). CDR3 length: 13 amino acids. V was cut by 4 bases and J by 5 bases, with 11 bases left in between. Germline V gene data show CDR1 as MNHNY and CDR2 as SVGAGI (reference sequence). The CDR3 coding sequence is TGTGCCAGCAGTTTGCCCTCAGGGGAGACCCAGTACTTC. Its protein product is CASSLPSGETQYF.

V gene TRBV18 combines with J gene TRBJ2-7; D possibly corresponds to TRBD2 (7 bases). This CDR3 region has 14 residues. The V gene lost 0 bases and the J gene lost 7 bases, with 13 bases spanning the gap. CDR1 and CDR2 from the germline V gene are KGHSH and LQKENI. This chain's CDR3 is CASSPPSRGGEQYF. For the CDR3, the DNA is TGTGCCAGCTCACCACCGAGCAGGGGAGGGGAGCAGTACTTC.

The J gene is TRBJ2-7, the V gene TRBV25-1, with a possible D match to TRBD2 (6 bases). The V end was cut by 3 bases, the J end by 2 bases, with 11 bases between. The germline CDR1 and CDR2 sequences are MGHDK and SYGVNS. The CDR3 length is 14 residues. The CDR3 bases are TGTGCCAGCAGTGATCGCGGCGGGGCCTACGAGCAGTACTTC. The encoded protein is CASSDRGGAYEQYF.

This clone has only a few counts. The genes are TRBV6-6 and TRBJ1-5; D gene ambiguous. Germline-derived CDR1 and CDR2 are MNHNY and SVGAGI (reference sequence). V was clipped by 5 bases and J by 0 bases, with 17 bases between them. This CDR3 is 17 amino acids long. As DNA, the CDR3 is TGTGCCAGCAGTCAGTCGGGAGGGTCATATAGCAATCAGCCCCAGCATTTT. This codes for CASSQSGGSYSNQPQHF.